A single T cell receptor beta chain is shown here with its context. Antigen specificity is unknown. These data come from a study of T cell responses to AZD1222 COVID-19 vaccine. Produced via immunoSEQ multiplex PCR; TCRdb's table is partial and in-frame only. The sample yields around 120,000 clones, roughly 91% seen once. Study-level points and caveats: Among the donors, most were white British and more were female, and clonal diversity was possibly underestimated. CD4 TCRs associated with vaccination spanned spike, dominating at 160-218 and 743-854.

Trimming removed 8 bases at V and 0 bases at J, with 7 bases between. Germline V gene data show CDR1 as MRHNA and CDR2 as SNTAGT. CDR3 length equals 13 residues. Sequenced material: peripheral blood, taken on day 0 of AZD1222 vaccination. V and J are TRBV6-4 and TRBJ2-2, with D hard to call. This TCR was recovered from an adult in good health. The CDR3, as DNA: TGTGCCAGCCAGGACCCGAACACCGGGGAGCTGTTTTTT. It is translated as CASQDPNTGELFF.